This T cell receptor (beta chain) was captured by sequencing in a study of cytomegalovirus exposure and HLA in healthy donors. Points on this clone: Its antigen is still unknown.

The CDR3 contains 16 residues. The junction had 8 bases not matched to a gene; V was cut back by 0 bases and J by 5 bases. From germline, CDR1 is MGHRA and CDR2 YSYEKL. 60 Vbeta and 13 Jbeta primers were used in PCR. Sequenced by immunoSEQ multiplex PCR; TCRdb stores in-frame clones only, minus some. Of 85,000 to 130,000 clones in the sample, approximately 82% were seen once. Study results and caveats: A later analysis associated some 16,000 TCR beta sequences with HLA alleles at a 0.05 false discovery rate. An apparent linkage of common viral pathogens to several of the most significant clusters emerged in a later analysis.

V is TRBV4-1 and J is TRBJ2-5; 8 bases are a match to TRBD1. Sequences were obtained from PBMCs. The source is a man aged 35 to 55 in good health and CMV-seronegative. The CDR3 DNA reads as TGCGCCAGCAGCCAAGATCAGACAGGGGTGGGGGAGACCCAGTACTTC. Translation: CASSQDQTGVGETQYF.